The clone carrying this T cell receptor beta chain has only a few counts. This specimen belongs to a study of cytomegalovirus exposure and HLA in healthy donors. Use of 60 Vbeta and 13 Jbeta primers characterized the PCR. Libraries were prepared by immunoSEQ multiplex PCR; TCRdb keeps only in-frame clonotypes and omits some of them. Among approximately 130,000 clones, approximately 8% were seen once, and the ten largest hold 5% to 6.5%. Germline V gives CDR1 SGHTA, CDR2 FQGNSA. This CDR3 is 14 amino acids long. V lost 1 base and J lost 0, with 7 bases in between. Sequencing used PBMCs. The chain employs TRBV7-2 and TRBJ2-7; D not certain. The clonotype comes from a middle-aged woman in good health and CMV-seropositive. DNA for the CDR3: TGTGCCAGCAGCTTAGGGCGGTCCTCCTACGAGCAGTACTTC. Its translation is CASSLGRSSYEQYF.